This passage covers 11 T cell receptor beta chains from one sample sequenced in a study of response to subunit inactivated influenza vaccine. Via MiXCR, TCRdb re-called the RT-PCR reads, giving one row per CDR3 protein. Of about 650,000 distinct CDR3 sequences detected, 13% to 15% appear once; the ten largest clones hold around 7.6%. Source: PBMCs from blood, taken approximately 15 days before vaccination. The receptors derive from a man aged 50-60 years who received an inactivated influenza vaccine.

The chain combines TRBV27 with TRBJ2-1, with D uncertain. The V end lost 3 bases, the J end lost 0 bases, and 6 bases lay between the germline ends. CDR3 length: 14 residues. Germline V gene data show CDR1 as MNHEY and CDR2 as SMNVEV (reference sequence). This chain's CDR3 is CASSFMDSYNEQFF. The CDR3 DNA is TGTGCCAGCAGTTTTATGGACTCCTACAATGAGCAGTTCTTC.

V usage is TRBV3-1 and J usage is TRBJ2-7, with TRBD2 identical over 10 bases. Trimming at V came to 3 bases and at J to 5 bases, leaving 10 bases not matched to a gene. Germline V gives CDR1 LGHDT, CDR2 YNNKEL (reference sequence). The CDR3 runs to 16 residues. CDR3 amino acids: CASSQDLLAGLDEQYF. In DNA, the CDR3 is TGTGCCAGCAGCCAGGATCTACTAGCGGGGTTAGACGAGCAGTACTTC.

Of note for this clonotype: Since a much larger clone is just one base distant, this may be a read error. The chain joins TRBV10-3 to TRBJ2-3; D unclear. The CDR3 spans 12 residues. V lost 4 bases to trimming and J lost 2 bases, with 4 bases between them. Germline loops: CDR1 ENHRY, CDR2 SYGVKD. The DNA for the CDR3 is TGTGCCATCAGTGGGGACACAGATACGCAGTATTTT. It translates to CAISGDTDTQYF.

The chain couples TRBV7-8 to TRBJ2-2; TRBD2 might be the D (6 bases). The CDR3 length is 15 residues. Germline V gives CDR1 SGHVS, CDR2 FQNEAQ. Trimming cost V 3 bases and J 5 bases, with 13 bases left between them. The chain's CDR3 is CASSFLGGGTGELFF. In nucleotides, the CDR3 is TGTGCCAGCAGCTTTCTGGGGGGAGGTACCGGGGAGCTGTTTTTT.

This clonotype was counted only a few times. V usage is TRBV9 and J usage is TRBJ2-6, with TRBD1 identical over 7 bases. V lost 3 bases to trimming and J lost 1 base; unmatched junction nucleotides: 10. The CDR3 sequence is 18 residues long. Germline V gene lookup returns CDR1 SGDLS and CDR2 YYNGEE. In DNA, the CDR3 is TGTGCCAGCAGCGCCGGGACAGAGAGACTGTCTGGGGCCAACGTCCTGACTTTC. Its protein is CASSAGTERLSGANVLTF.

CDR3 in amino acids: CASSLGLRSTGELFF. The CDR3 DNA is TGTGCCAGCAGCCTGGGACTAAGAAGCACCGGGGAGCTGTTTTTT. The V gene is TRBV4-2, the J gene TRBJ2-2; 7 bases match TRBD2. The germline gives CDR1 LGHNA, CDR2 YNFKEQ. CDR3 length: 15 residues. The V gene end was trimmed by 4 bases and the J gene end by 4 bases; junction bases not matched to a gene: 6.

The sample holds a few counts of this clonotype. The chain couples TRBV29-1 to TRBJ2-1; D is unresolved. The germline gives CDR1 SQVTM, CDR2 ANQGSEA. V was trimmed by 6 bases and J by 7 bases, leaving 10 bases between them. This CDR3 spans 11 amino acids. In DNA form, the CDR3 reads TGCAGCGTCCGCAACCAGAATGAGCAGTTCTTC. Protein sequence: CSVRNQNEQFF.

This clonotype appeared a few times. This sequence joins TRBV4-1 and TRBJ2-1, with TRBD2 matching 12 bases. The ends lost 3 bases at V and 4 bases at J; junction bases unmatched: 4. Germline values: CDR1 MGHRA, CDR2 YSYEKL. The CDR3 covers 16 residues. The CDR3 sequence is CASSHSTSGGYNEQFF. The DNA of the CDR3 is TGCGCCAGCAGCCACTCGACTAGCGGGGGATACAATGAGCAGTTCTTC.

This clonotype occurred many times. V gene TRBV4-3 combines with J gene TRBJ2-3; TRBD2 matches 11 bases. The CDR3 runs 18 residues. CDR1 and CDR2 (germline): LGHNA, YSLEER. Unmatched junction bases numbered 10, after V lost 4 bases and J lost 1 base. The CDR3 loop is CASSLDLLLAGGTDTQYF. The CDR3 DNA reads as TGCGCCAGCAGCCTCGACCTCCTACTAGCGGGGGGCACAGATACGCAGTATTTT.

The J gene is TRBJ1-2, the V gene TRBV3-1; D remains ambiguous. CDR1 is LGHDT and CDR2 is YNNKEL in the germline V gene (reference sequence). The V end lost 5 bases, the J end lost 1 base, and 14 bases lay between the germline ends. This CDR3 contains 15 residues. CDR3 DNA: TGTGCCAGCAGCTCCCTCCTGCACAGTAACTATGGCTACACCTTC. Translation: CASSSLLHSNYGYTF.

This clonotype was picked up a small number of times. This chain links TRBV5-1 with TRBJ1-4; D uncertain. The CDR3 loop spans 12 amino acids. The germline V gene encodes CDR1 SGHRS and CDR2 YFSETQ. The V end lost 5 bases, the J end lost 8 bases, and 10 bases lay between the germline ends. The CDR3 DNA is TGCGCCAGCAGAAGAGGATCGGAAAAACTGTTTTTT. This gives the protein CASRRGSEKLFF.